The source of this T cell receptor beta chain is a study of T cells in Graves' hyperthyroidism and ophthalmopathy. Researchers amplified the TCR beta CDR3 regions from RNA transcripts. The primer set for the first-round RT-PCR of the TCR CDR3 was HTBI. One entry per CDR3 protein results from TCRdb running MiXCR on the multiplex PCR reads. The sample records a few hundred thousand distinct CDR3 sequences, around 20% being singletons. CDR1 is LGHNT and CDR2 is FRNRAP in the germline V gene. The CDR3 is 15 amino acids. The germline V and J ends were trimmed by 1 base and 3 bases, with 12 bases remaining between them.

The rearrangement joins TRBV12-5 to TRBJ1-2, with D hard to call. Sequencing was performed on blood. The TCR was taken from a man in his thirties or forties with Graves' ophthalmopathy. The CDR3 reads CASGLGGPDHYGYTF. In nucleotides, the CDR3 is TGTGCTAGTGGTTTGGGGGGTCCCGACCACTATGGCTACACCTTC.